Included here is one T cell receptor beta chain sequence, with context. The data belong to a study of blood T cell repertoires in COVID-19. Background on the study: There were acute and convalescent COVID-19 samples, and they came from the United States, Italy and Spain. From T cells, B-cell-depleted T cells, or PBMCs came the material, which was cDNA or gDNA.

The CDR3 sequence is 15 residues long. V was clipped by 0 bases and J by 3 bases, with 12 bases between them. Germline assignment: CDR1 PRHDT and CDR2 FYEKMQ (reference sequence). Authors' methods: By means of reference gene primer amplification, nucleated cell counts were estimated. Generated by immunoSEQ multiplex PCR, the TCRdb table keeps only in-frame clones and is missing some. V, J and clone size derive from that table, while D and trimming were established from the DNA sequence. The sample lists roughly 200,000 clones; 65% to 90% were seen once. Sequenced material: peripheral blood. The clonotype originates from a man older than 75 with acute or convalescent COVID-19. This rearrangement joins TRBV13 to TRBJ2-7; tentative D call: TRBD2 (6 bases). This CDR3 reads CASSLGRDSLYEQYF. CDR3 nucleotides: TGTGCCAGCAGCTTAGGCAGGGACTCCCTCTACGAGCAGTACTTC.